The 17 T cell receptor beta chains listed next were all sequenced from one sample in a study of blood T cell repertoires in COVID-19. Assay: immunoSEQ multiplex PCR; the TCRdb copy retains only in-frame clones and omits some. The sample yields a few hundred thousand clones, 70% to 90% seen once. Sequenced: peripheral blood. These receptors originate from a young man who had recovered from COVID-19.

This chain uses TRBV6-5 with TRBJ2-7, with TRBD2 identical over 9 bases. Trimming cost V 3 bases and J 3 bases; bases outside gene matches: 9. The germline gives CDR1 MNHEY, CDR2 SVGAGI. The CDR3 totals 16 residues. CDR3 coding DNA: TGTGCCAGCAGTTATTCTGGGACTAGCTCCTTCTACGAGCAGTACTTC. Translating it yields CASSYSGTSSFYEQYF.

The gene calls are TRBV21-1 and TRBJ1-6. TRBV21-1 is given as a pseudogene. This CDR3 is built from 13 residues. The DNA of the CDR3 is TGTGCCAGGACTTTCGGGTATAATTCACCCCTCCACTTT. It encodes CARTFGYNSPLHF.

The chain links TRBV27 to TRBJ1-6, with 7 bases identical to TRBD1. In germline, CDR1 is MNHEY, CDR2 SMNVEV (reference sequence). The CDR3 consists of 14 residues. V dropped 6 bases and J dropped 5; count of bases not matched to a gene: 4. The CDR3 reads CASSFGTDNSPLHF. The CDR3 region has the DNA TGTGCCAGCAGCTTCGGGACAGATAATTCACCCCTCCACTTT.

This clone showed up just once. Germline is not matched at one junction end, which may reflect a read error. The CDR3 sequence is CASSYSSRFRHTF. The CDR3 region has the DNA TGTGCCAGCAGTTACTCGAGCCGATTCCGACATACTTTC. This rearrangement joins TRBV6-7 to TRBJ1-2; no clear D. TRBV6-7 is an open reading frame, and its role is uncertain. The CDR3 loop spans 13 amino acids.

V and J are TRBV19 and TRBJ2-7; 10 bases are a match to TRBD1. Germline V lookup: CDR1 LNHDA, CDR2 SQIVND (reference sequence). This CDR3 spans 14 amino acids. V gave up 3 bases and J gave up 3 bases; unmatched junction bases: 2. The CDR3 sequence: CASSMGQGFYEQYF. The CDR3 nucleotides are TGTGCCAGTAGTATGGGACAGGGGTTCTACGAGCAGTACTTC.

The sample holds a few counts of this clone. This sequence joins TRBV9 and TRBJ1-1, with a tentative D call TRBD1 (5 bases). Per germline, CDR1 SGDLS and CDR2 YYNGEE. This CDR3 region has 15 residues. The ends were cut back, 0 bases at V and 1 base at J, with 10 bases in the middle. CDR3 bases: TGTGCCAGCAGCGTAGAGGGGCGGCAGAACACTGAAGCTTTCTTT. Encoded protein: CASSVEGRQNTEAFF.

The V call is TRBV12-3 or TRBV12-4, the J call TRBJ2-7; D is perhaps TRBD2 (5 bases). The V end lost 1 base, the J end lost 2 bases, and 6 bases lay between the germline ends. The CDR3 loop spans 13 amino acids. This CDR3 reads CASSLVGAYEQYF. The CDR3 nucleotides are TGTGCCAGCAGTTTAGTCGGGGCCTACGAGCAGTACTTC.

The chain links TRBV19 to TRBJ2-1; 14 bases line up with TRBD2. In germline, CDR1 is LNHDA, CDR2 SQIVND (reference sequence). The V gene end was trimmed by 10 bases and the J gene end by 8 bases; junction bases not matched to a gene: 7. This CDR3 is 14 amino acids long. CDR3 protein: CATQGLAGGDEQFF. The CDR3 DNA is TGTGCCACCCAAGGACTAGCGGGAGGAGATGAGCAGTTCTTC.

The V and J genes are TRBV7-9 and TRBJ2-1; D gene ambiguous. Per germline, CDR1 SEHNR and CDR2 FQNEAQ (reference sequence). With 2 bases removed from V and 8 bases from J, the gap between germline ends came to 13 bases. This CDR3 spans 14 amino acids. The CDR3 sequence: CASSLSPGSHEQFF. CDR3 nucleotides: TGTGCCAGCAGCTTAAGTCCGGGTTCCCATGAGCAGTTCTTC.

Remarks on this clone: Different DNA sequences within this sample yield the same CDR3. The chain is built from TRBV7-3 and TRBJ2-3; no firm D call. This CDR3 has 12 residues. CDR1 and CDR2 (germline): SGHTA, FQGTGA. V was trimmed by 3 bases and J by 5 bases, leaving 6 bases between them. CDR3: CASSFPGDTQYF. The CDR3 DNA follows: TGTGCCAGCAGCTTCCCGGGAGATACGCAGTATTTT.

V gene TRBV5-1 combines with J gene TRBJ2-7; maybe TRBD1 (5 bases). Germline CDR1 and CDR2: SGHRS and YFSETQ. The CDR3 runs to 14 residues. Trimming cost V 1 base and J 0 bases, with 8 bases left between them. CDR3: CASSLRQGSYEQYF. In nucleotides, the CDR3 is TGCGCCAGCAGCTTGAGGCAGGGCTCCTACGAGCAGTACTTC.

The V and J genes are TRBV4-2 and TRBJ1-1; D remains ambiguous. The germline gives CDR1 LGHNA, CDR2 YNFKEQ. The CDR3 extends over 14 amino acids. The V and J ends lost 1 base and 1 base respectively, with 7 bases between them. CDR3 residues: CASSQGHTNTEAFF. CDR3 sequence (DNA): TGTGCCAGCAGCCAAGGACACACGAACACTGAAGCTTTCTTT.

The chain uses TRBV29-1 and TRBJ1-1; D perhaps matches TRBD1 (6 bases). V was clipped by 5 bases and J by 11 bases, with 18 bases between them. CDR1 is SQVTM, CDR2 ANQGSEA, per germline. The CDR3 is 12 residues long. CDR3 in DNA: TGCAGCGTTTTACTACAGGGAAGGGAGGCTTTCTTT. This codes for CSVLLQGREAFF.

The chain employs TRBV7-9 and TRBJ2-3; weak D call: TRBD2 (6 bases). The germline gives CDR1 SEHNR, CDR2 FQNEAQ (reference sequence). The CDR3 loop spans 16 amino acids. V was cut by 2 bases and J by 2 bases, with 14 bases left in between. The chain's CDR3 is CASSLIRELITDTQYF. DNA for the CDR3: TGTGCCAGCAGCTTAATCCGGGAGTTGATCACAGATACGCAGTATTTT.

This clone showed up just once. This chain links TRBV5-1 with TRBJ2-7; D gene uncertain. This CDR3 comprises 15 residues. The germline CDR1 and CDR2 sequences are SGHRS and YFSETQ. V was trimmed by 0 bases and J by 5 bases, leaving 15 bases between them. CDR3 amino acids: CASSLGVAPADEQYF. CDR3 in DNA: TGCGCCAGCAGCTTGGGCGTCGCCCCGGCGGACGAGCAGTACTTC. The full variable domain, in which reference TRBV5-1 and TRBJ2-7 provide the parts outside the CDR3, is KAGVTQTPRYLIKTRGQQVTLSCSPISGHRSVSWYQQTPGQGLQFLFEYFSETQRNKGNFPGRFSGRQFSNSRSEMNVSTLELGDSALYLCASSLGVAPADEQYFGPGTRLTVT.

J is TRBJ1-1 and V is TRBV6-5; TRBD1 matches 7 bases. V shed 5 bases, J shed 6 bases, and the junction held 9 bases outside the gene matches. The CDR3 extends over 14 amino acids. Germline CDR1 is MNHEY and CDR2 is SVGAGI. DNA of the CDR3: TGTGCCAGCAGTAATAGACAGGGCGGGGCTGAAGCTTTCTTT. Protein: CASSNRQGGAEAFF.

This CDR3 reads CASSLGSPLHF. The CDR3 nucleotides read TGTGCCAGCAGTCTCGGGTCACCCCTCCACTTT. The V and J genes are TRBV6-2 or TRBV6-3 and TRBJ1-6; D unresolved. This CDR3 is 11 amino acids long. V dropped 5 bases and J dropped 10 bases, with 6 bases sitting between them. The germline V gene encodes CDR1 MNHEY and CDR2 SVGEGT.